This T cell receptor (beta chain) was recorded in a study of cytomegalovirus exposure and HLA in healthy donors. The CDR3 spans 19 residues. Germline-derived CDR1 and CDR2 are PRHDT and FYEKMQ (reference sequence). The V segment lost 4 bases and the J segment 4 bases; nucleotides outside the gene matches: 18. Notes on the study in general: CMV serostatus was the only recorded immune exposure for donors. In a later analysis, V- and J-gene trimming of beta chains associated with a DCLRE1C missense variant, replicated independently. The authors considered a cluster of highly shared sequence variants likely to be a sequencing artifact.

With regard to this clone: Its target is not known.

It was with 60 Vbeta and 13 Jbeta primers that the PCR ran. Data came from immunoSEQ multiplex PCR; TCRdb stores just in-frame clones and leaves some out. The listing records 95,000 to 150,000 clones. The sequence came from a man between 35 and 55 years old in good health and CMV-seronegative. What was sequenced was PBMCs. The rearrangement joins TRBV13 to TRBJ2-3, with TRBD2 identical over 9 bases. The CDR3 sequence is CASSSGGLAGILSSDTQYF. DNA of the CDR3: TGTGCCAGCAGCTCCGGGGGGCTAGCGGGGATACTCTCTTCAGATACGCAGTATTTT.